These 8 T cell receptor beta chains were all obtained from the same sample, sequenced in a study of T cells in Graves' hyperthyroidism and ophthalmopathy (dated by TCRdb to about 2019). Library preparation employed multiplex PCR. The reads were generated on an Illumina HiSeq 2000. The TCR beta CDR3 regions were amplified from the RNA transcripts. For the first round of RT-PCR on the TCR CDR3, the HTBI primer set was used together with the Qiagen OneStep RT-PCR kit. Through fastp at Q25 and MiXCR, TCRdb rebuilt clones from the public reads, retaining in-frame beta chains. One record per CDR3 amino acid sequence lists the most common genes and DNA. Recorded for this sample are 480,000 or so distinct CDR3 sequences; 40% to 55% of them occurred a single time. The ten biggest clones cover approximately 44% of the sample. The sample consisted of peripheral blood or thyroid tissue (not recorded which). These receptor sequences come from an adult woman with Graves' disease, either hyperthyroidism or ophthalmopathy (not recorded which).

The V gene is TRBV25-1, the J gene TRBJ1-5; no definite D call. Trimming cost V 6 bases and J 4 bases, with 13 bases left between them. The CDR3 runs to 14 residues. Germline V gene lookup returns CDR1 MGHDK and CDR2 SYGVNS. For the CDR3, the DNA is TGTGCCAGCAGCTTTTTGGGGAATAATCAGCCCCAGCATTTT. It is translated as CASSFLGNNQPQHF.

This clonotype was picked up many times. The V call is TRBV20-1, the J call TRBJ1-3; D call uncertain. CDR3 size: 15 residues. Trimming removed 1 base from V and 1 base from J, with 11 bases in between. Germline lookup yields CDR1 DFQATT and CDR2 SNEGSKA (reference sequence). The CDR3 nucleotides read TGCAGTGCTAGAGTTTCTCGTTTGTCTGGAAACACCATATATTTT. Amino acids: CSARVSRLSGNTIYF.

This clonotype was counted a few times. This rearrangement joins TRBV5-5 to TRBJ2-7; TRBD2 matches 12 bases. The V segment lost 5 bases and the J segment 5 bases; nucleotides outside the gene matches: 5. The CDR3 totals 14 residues. The V gene's germline CDR1 is SGHKS and CDR2 YYEKEE (reference sequence). Here the CDR3 reads CASRRLAGENEQYF. The CDR3 DNA sequence: TGTGCCAGCAGAAGACTAGCGGGAGAGAACGAGCAGTACTTC. Looking up the rest from reference TRBV5-5 and TRBJ2-7 gives the full variable domain: DAGVTQSPTHLIKTRGQQVTLRCSPISGHKSVSWYQQVLGQGPQFIFQYYEKEERGRGNFPDRFSARQFPNYSSELNVNALLLGDSALYLCASRRLAGENEQYFGPGTRLTVT.

The J gene is TRBJ2-7, the V gene TRBV7-2, with D possibly called TRBD1 or TRBD2 (5 bases each). The CDR3 totals 14 residues. V lost 6 bases and J lost 4, with 16 bases in between. Germline lookup yields CDR1 SGHTA and CDR2 FQGNSA. The CDR3 loop is CASSSPGRGYEQYF. The CDR3 DNA is TGTGCCAGCAGTTCCCCGGGACGCGGATACGAGCAGTACTTC.

This clonotype occurred many times. The rearrangement joins TRBV9 to TRBJ1-1; the match to TRBD1 covers 8 bases. Trimming cost V 9 bases and J 4 bases; bases outside gene matches: 8. Germline CDR1 and CDR2: SGDLS and YYNGEE. The CDR3 contains 13 residues. The CDR3 nucleotides are TGTGCCACCGCACAAGGACAGGGCACTGAAGCTTTCTTT. Amino acids: CATAQGQGTEAFF.

The CDR3 region is CASSVSAGGGQPQHF. CDR3 in DNA: TGTGCCAGCAGTGTTTCGGCAGGGGGAGGTCAGCCCCAGCATTTT. The rearrangement uses TRBV2 and TRBJ1-5; TRBD1 aligns across 7 bases. This CDR3 has 15 residues. CDR1 is SNHLY, CDR2 FYNNEI, per germline. The V gene end was trimmed by 4 bases and the J gene end by 6 bases; junction bases not matched to a gene: 9.

This clonotype occurred many times. V usage is TRBV6-6 and J usage is TRBJ1-5; D might be TRBD1 (5 bases). The V gene's germline CDR1 is MNHNY and CDR2 SVGAGI (reference sequence). The length of the CDR3 is 19 residues. V lost 11 bases and J 4 bases, leaving 33 bases between the germline ends. The CDR3 region has the DNA TGTGCCGCCAAGCAGCCGGACGTATCCCGGGACCCACGGAATCAGCCCCAGCATTTT. Translated: CAAKQPDVSRDPRNQPQHF.

The V and J genes are TRBV12-3 or TRBV12-4 and TRBJ1-4; the D gene is possibly TRBD1 (6 bases). The ends were cut back, 3 bases at V and 14 bases at J, with 16 bases in the middle. The CDR3 length is 13 residues. The CDR3 bases are TGTGCCAGCAGTTTTAGGGACACTTATTTTCTGTTTTTT. This codes for CASSFRDTYFLFF.